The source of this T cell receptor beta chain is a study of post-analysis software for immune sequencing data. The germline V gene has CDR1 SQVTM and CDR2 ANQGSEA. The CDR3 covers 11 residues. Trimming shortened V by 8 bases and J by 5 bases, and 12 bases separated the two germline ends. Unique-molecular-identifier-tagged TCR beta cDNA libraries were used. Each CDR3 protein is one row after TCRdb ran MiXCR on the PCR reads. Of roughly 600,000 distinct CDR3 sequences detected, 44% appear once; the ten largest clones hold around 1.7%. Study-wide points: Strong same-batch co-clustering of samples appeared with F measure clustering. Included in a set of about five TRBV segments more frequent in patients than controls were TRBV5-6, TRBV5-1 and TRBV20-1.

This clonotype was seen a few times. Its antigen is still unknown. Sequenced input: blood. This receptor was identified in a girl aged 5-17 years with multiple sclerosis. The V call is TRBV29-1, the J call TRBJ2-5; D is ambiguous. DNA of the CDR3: TGCAGCCACACCCGCCAGGAGACCCAGTACTTC. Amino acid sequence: CSHTRQETQYF.